Shown below are 12 T cell receptor beta chains from a single sample sequenced in a study of shared clonotypes between healthy human individuals. The method was immunoSEQ multiplex PCR; TCRdb's version includes in-frame clones alone and lacks a portion of them. Here the sample spans approximately 2.3 million clones, over 90% being singletons. Material: naive CD4+ T cells from PBMCs. Subset indicated: CD45RA+ positively selected. These TCRs come from a man between 18 and 35 years old in good health. Some clones in this sample may be carry-over from other donors' samples.

The chain recombines TRBV30 with TRBJ1-4, with no clear D. V gave up 2 bases and J gave up 3 bases, with 19 bases separating them. The length of the CDR3 is 17 residues. CDR1 is GTSNPN and CDR2 is SVGIG in the germline V gene (reference sequence). This CDR3 is CAWSSYLKEEANEKLFF. The CDR3 nucleotides read TGTGCCTGGAGTTCCTACTTAAAGGAGGAAGCTAATGAAAAACTGTTTTTT.

This sequence joins TRBV6-1 and TRBJ2-4; TRBD1 agrees at 9 bases. This CDR3 has 17 residues. CDR1 and CDR2 from the germline V gene are MNHNS and SASEGT. The J segment lost 2 bases and the V segment lost 2 bases, leaving 7 bases of the junction unmatched. CDR3 in amino acids: CASSETPGTGSKNIQYF. The CDR3 nucleotides read TGTGCCAGCAGTGAAACCCCCGGGACAGGGTCCAAAAACATTCAGTACTTC.

This sequence joins TRBV7-3 and TRBJ2-1; 7 bases line up with TRBD2. Germline values: CDR1 SGHTA, CDR2 FQGTGA. The trim removed 2 bases at V and 4 bases at J, leaving 5 bases unmatched. There are 15 residues in the CDR3. CDR3: CASSLLGAGYNEQFF. CDR3 nucleotide sequence: TGTGCCAGCAGCTTATTGGGAGCGGGGTACAATGAGCAGTTCTTC.

The rearrangement joins TRBV25-1 to TRBJ2-7; TRBD2 agrees at 8 bases. Germline V gene sequence: CDR1 MGHDK, CDR2 SYGVNS. CDR3 length: 15 amino acids. V lost 3 bases and J lost 4; bases outside the gene matches: 8. The CDR3 region is CASSDPGGPGYEQYF. In nucleotides, the CDR3 is TGTGCCAGCAGTGACCCGGGAGGGCCAGGATACGAGCAGTACTTC.

The chain combines TRBV5-5 with TRBJ2-7, with TRBD2 as a possible D gene (6 bases). Trimming removed 0 bases at V and 4 bases at J, with 14 bases between. This CDR3 spans 15 amino acids. The germline CDR1 and CDR2 sequences are SGHKS and YYEKEE (reference sequence). CDR3 residues: CASSLDGSGRYEQYF. The CDR3 DNA reads as TGTGCCAGCAGCTTGGACGGCAGTGGGAGGTACGAGCAGTACTTC.

The genes are TRBV6-1 and TRBJ2-2, with D possibly being TRBD1 (5 bases). V dropped 2 bases and J dropped 5 bases, with 9 bases sitting between them. The CDR3 has 14 residues. Germline assignment: CDR1 MNHNS and CDR2 SASEGT. The CDR3: CASSENPGTGELFF. The CDR3 DNA follows: TGTGCCAGCAGTGAAAATCCAGGGACCGGGGAGCTGTTTTTT.

The CDR3: CASTTLARGTQYEQYF. CDR3 DNA sequence: TGTGCCAGCACCACCCTAGCCCGGGGGACGCAATACGAGCAGTACTTC. The chain carries TRBV5-6 and TRBJ2-7; D is perhaps TRBD2 (6 bases). This CDR3 is built from 16 residues. Between the trimmed V and J ends, which lost 6 bases and 4 bases, there was a span of 23 bases. Germline loops: CDR1 SGHDT, CDR2 YYEEEE. The variable domain in full, completed from reference TRBV5-6 and TRBJ2-7, reads DAGVTQSPTHLIKTRGQQVTLRCSPKSGHDTVSWYQQALGQGPQFIFQYYEEEERQRGNFPDRFSGHQFPNYSSELNVNALLLGDSALYLCASTTLARGTQYEQYFGPGTRLTVT.

The chain links TRBV5-4 to TRBJ2-5, with D possibly matching TRBD2 (6 bases). V was trimmed by 1 base and J by 0 bases, leaving 7 bases between them. CDR3 size: 14 residues. Germline V gene sequence: CDR1 SGHNT, CDR2 YYREEE (reference sequence). CDR3 sequence (DNA): TGTGCCAGCAGCTTGAAGCGGGACCAAGAGACCCAGTACTTC. It yields the protein CASSLKRDQETQYF. The full variable domain, rest sourced from reference TRBV5-4 and TRBJ2-5, is ETGVTQSPTHLIKTRGQQVTLRCSSQSGHNTVSWYQQALGQGPQFIFQYYREEENGRGNFPPRFSGLQFPNYSSELNVNALELDDSALYLCASSLKRDQETQYFGPGTRLLVL.

The chain carries TRBV30 and TRBJ1-2; a possible D gene is TRBD1 (5 bases). The CDR3 is 15 residues long. V gave up 3 bases and J gave up 9 bases, with 23 bases separating them. Germline CDR1 and CDR2: GTSNPN and SVGIG (reference sequence). CDR3 loop: CAWRMPRQSPIRYTF. As DNA, the CDR3 is TGTGCCTGGAGGATGCCCCGACAGTCCCCGATCCGCTACACCTTC. Complete variable domain (other parts from reference TRBV30 and TRBJ1-2): SQTIHQWPATLVQPVGSPLSLECTVEGTSNPNLYWYRQAAGRGLQLLFYSVGIGQISSEVPQNLSASRPQDRQFILSSKKLLLSDSGFYLCAWRMPRQSPIRYTFGSGTRLTVV.

This chain joins TRBV6-5 and TRBJ2-3; D gene ambiguous. This CDR3 comprises 11 residues. CDR1 is MNHEY, CDR2 SVGAGI, per germline. Trimming left V 6 bases short and J 2 bases short, with 3 bases between. In nucleotides, the CDR3 is TGTGCCAGCAGCCACACAGATACGCAGTATTTT. Protein product: CASSHTDTQYF.

The chain employs TRBV5-1 and TRBJ1-2; D is possibly TRBD1 (5 bases). V was shortened by 4 bases and J by 5 bases, with 15 bases between the two germline ends. Germline-derived CDR1 and CDR2 are SGHRS and YFSETQ. The CDR3 contains 14 residues. This chain's CDR3 is CASSPQGLGYGYTF. In nucleotides, the CDR3 is TGCGCCAGCAGCCCCCAGGGCCTGGGGTATGGCTACACCTTC.

The chain recombines TRBV7-6 with TRBJ1-1; 7 bases are a match to TRBD1. The V and J ends lost 5 bases and 3 bases, in that order; junction bases with no gene match: 15. The CDR3 contains 17 residues. The germline CDR1 and CDR2 sequences are SGHVS and FNYEAQ. CDR3 DNA sequence: TGTGCCAGCAGCCTAACTAGGGGGCCTACCTGGGACACTGAAGCTTTCTTT. Amino acids: CASSLTRGPTWDTEAFF.